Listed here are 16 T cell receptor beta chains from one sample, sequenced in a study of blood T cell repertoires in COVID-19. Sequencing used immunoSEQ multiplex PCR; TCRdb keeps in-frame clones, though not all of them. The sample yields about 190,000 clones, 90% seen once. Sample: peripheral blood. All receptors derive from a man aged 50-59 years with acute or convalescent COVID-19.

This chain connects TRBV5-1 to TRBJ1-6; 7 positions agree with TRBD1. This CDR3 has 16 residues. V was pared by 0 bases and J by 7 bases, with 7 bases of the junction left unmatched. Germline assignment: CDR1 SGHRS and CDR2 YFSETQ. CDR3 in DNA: TGCGCCAGCAGCTTGGTGAGGGGGCCGGGAAATTCACCCCTCCACTTT. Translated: CASSLVRGPGNSPLHF.

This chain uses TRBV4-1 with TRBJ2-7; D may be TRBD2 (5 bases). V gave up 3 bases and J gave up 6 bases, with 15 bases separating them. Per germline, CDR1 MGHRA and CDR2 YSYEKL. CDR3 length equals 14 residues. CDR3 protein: CASSQLLVTGEQYF. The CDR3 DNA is TGCGCCAGCAGCCAGCTACTAGTAACGGGCGAGCAGTACTTC.

CDR3 nucleotide sequence: TGCAGCGTTGAAAAGGGAGGGGAGACCCAGTACTTC. It encodes CSVEKGGETQYF. V and J are TRBV29-1 and TRBJ2-5; 7 positions agree with TRBD2. With 2 bases clipped from V and 5 bases from J, the junction kept 2 bases outside the gene matches. From germline, CDR1 is SQVTM and CDR2 ANQGSEA. This CDR3 is built from 12 residues.

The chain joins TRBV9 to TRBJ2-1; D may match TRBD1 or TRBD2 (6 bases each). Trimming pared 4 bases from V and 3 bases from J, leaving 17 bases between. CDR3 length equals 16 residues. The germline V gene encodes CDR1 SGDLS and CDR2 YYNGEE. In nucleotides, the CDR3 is TGTGCCAGCAGCCTAGGGGGTTCGCGGGACTACAATGAGCAGTTCTTC. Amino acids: CASSLGGSRDYNEQFF.

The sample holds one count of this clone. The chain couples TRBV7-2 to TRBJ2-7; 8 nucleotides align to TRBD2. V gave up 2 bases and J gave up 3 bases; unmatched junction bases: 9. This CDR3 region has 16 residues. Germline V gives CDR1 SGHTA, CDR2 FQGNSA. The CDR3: CASSLSVGRGVYEQYF. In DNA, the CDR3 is TGTGCCAGCAGCTTAAGTGTCGGGAGGGGGGTCTACGAGCAGTACTTC. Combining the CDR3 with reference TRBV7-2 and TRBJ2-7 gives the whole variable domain GAGVSQSPSNKVTEKGKDVELRCDPISGHTALYWYRQSLGQGLEFLIYFQGNSAPDKSGLPSDRFSAERTGGSVSTLTIQRTQQEDSAVYLCASSLSVGRGVYEQYFGPGTRLTVT.

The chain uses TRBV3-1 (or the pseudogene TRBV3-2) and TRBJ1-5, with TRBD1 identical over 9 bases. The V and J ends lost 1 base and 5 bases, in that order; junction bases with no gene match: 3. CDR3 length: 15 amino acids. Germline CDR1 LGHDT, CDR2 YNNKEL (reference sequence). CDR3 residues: CASSQGTGAYQPQHF. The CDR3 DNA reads TGTGCCAGCAGCCAAGGGACAGGGGCTTATCAGCCCCAGCATTTT.

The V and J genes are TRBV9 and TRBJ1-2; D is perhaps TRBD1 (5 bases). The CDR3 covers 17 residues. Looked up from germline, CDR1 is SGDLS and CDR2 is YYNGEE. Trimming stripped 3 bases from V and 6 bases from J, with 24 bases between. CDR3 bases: TGTGCCAGCAGCGGAGGCCCCCGCGTTTTGGGACTAGATGGCTACACCTTC. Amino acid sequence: CASSGGPRVLGLDGYTF.

The CDR3 DNA is TGTGCCAGCAGTTTCGACTCCCGGAGCTATGGCTACACCTTC. It encodes CASSFDSRSYGYTF. This rearrangement joins TRBV28 to TRBJ1-2, with D unresolved. Trimming pared 3 bases from V and 4 bases from J, leaving 12 bases between. CDR3 size: 14 residues. Looked up from germline, CDR1 is MDHEN and CDR2 is SYDVKM.

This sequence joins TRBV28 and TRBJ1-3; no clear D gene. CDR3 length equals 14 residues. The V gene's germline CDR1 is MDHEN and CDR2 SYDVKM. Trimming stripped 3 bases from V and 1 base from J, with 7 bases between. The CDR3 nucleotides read TGTGCCAGCAGTTTCCGTACTTCTGGAAACACCATATATTTT. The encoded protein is CASSFRTSGNTIYF.

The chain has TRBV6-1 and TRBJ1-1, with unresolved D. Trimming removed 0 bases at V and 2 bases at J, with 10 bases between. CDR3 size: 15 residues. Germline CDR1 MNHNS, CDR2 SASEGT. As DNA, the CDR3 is TGTGCCAGCAGTGAAGCGCGGCGGATCAACACTGAAGCTTTCTTT. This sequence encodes CASSEARRINTEAFF.

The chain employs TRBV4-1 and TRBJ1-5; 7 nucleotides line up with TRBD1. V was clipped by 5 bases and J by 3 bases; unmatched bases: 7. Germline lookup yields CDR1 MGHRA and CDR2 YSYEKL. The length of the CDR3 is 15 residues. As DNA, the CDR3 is TGCGCCAGCAGCGAACGACAGGGATCCAATCAGCCCCAGCATTTT. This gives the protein CASSERQGSNQPQHF.

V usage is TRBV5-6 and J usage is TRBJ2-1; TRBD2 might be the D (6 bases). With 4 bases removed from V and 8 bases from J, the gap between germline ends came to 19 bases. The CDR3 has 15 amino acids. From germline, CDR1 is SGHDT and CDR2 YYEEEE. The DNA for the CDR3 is TGTGCCAGCAGCCTCCCCCCTCTAGCGTCGGATGAGCAGTTCTTC. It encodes CASSLPPLASDEQFF.

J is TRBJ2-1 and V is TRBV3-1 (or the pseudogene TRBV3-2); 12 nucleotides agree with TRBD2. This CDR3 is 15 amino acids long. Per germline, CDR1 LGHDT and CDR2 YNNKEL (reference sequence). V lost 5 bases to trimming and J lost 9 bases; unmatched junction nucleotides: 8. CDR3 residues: CASSSRTSGESEQFF. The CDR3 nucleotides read TGTGCCAGCAGCTCCCGGACTAGCGGGGAGAGTGAGCAGTTCTTC.

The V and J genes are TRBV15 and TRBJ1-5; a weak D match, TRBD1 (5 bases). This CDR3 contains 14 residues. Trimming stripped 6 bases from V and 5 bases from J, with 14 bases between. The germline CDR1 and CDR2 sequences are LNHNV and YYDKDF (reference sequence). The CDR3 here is CATRGGDLDQPQHF. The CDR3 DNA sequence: TGTGCCACCAGGGGGGGGGACCTAGATCAGCCCCAGCATTTT.

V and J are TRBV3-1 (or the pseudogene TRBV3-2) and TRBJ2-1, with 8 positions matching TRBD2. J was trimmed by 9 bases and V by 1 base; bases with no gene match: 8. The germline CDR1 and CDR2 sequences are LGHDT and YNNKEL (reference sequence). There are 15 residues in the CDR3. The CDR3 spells CASSQGISGTIEQFF. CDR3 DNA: TGTGCCAGCAGCCAAGGTATTAGCGGGACAATTGAGCAGTTCTTC.

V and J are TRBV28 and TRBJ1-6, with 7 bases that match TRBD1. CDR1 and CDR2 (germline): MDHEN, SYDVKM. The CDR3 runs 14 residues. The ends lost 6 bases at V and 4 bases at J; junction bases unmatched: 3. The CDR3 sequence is CASRPGQYNSPLHF. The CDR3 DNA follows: TGTGCCAGCAGACCGGGACAGTATAATTCACCCCTCCACTTT. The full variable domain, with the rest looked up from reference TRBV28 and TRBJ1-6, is DVKVTQSSRYLVKRTGEKVFLECVQDMDHENMFWYRQDPGLGLRLIYFSYDVKMKEKGDIPEGYSVSREKKERFSLILESASTNQTSMYLCASRPGQYNSPLHFGNGTRLTVT.